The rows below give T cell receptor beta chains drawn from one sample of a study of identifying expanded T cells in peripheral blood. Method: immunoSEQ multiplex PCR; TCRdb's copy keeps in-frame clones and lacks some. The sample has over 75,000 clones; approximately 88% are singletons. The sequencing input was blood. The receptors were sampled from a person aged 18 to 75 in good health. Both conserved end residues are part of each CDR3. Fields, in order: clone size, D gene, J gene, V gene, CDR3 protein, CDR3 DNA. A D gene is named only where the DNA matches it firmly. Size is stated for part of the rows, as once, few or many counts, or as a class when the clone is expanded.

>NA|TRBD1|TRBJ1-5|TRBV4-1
CASSQVGTGKNQPQHF
TGCGCCAGCAGCCAAGTTGGGACAGGTAAAAATCAGCCCCAGCATTTT
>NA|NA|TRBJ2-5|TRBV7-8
CAGSPTRQETQYF
TGTGCCGGCAGCCCGACTAGGCAAGAGACCCAGTACTTC
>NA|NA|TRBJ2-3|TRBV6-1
CASLRGTGTEGPSF
TGTGCCAGCCTGAGGGGGACCGGGACGGAGGGACCTAGTTTT
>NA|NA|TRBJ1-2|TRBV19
CASSIKHADGAHYGYTF
TGTGCCAGTAGTATTAAACATGCGGACGGGGCCCACTATGGCTACACCTTC
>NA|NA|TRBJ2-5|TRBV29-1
CSVDSGETQYF
TGCAGCGTTGATTCGGGGGAGACCCAGTACTTC
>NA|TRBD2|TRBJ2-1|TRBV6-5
CASSPFTSGGGEQFF
TGTGCCAGCAGTCCGTTCACTAGCGGGGGGGGTGAGCAGTTCTTC
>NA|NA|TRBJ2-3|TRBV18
CASSPKDTQYF
TGTGCCAGCTCACCAAAAGATACGCAGTATTTT
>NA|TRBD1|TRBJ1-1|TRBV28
CASSFSDRANTEAFF
TGTGCCAGCAGTTTCTCGGACAGGGCCAACACTGAAGCTTTCTTT
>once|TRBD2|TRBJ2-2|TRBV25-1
CASSEAGGHTGELFF
TGTGCCAGCAGTGAGGCGGGAGGGCACACCGGGGAGCTGTTTTTT
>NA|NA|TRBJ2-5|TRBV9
CASSPGTAPTRETQYF
TGTGCCAGCAGCCCCGGGACGGCCCCAACCAGGGAGACCCAGTACTTC
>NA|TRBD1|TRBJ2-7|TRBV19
CASSLLGQGSYEQYF
TGTGCCAGTAGCCTATTAGGACAGGGTTCCTACGAGCAGTACTTC
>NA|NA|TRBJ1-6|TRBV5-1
CASSLAGGNNSPLHF
TGCGCCAGCAGCTTGGCGGGAGGGAATAATTCACCCCTCCACTTT
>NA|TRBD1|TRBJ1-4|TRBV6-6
CASSPGGRTNEKLFF
TGTGCCAGCAGCCCAGGGGGCCGAACTAATGAAAAACTGTTTTTT
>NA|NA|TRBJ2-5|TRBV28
CASSPPGARETQYF
TGTGCCAGCAGTCCCCCAGGGGCCAGAGAGACCCAGTACTTC
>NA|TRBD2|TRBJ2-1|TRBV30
CAWSARLAGYNEQFF
TGTGCCTGGAGTGCCAGACTAGCGGGTTACAATGAGCAGTTCTTC
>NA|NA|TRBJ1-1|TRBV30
CAWNRAAEAFF
TGTGCCTGGAACAGGGCGGCAGAAGCTTTCTTT
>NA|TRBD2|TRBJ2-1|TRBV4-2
CASSQDREAYNEQFF
TGTGCCAGCAGCCAAGACCGGGAGGCCTACAATGAGCAGTTCTTC
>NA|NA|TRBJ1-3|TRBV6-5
CASSYTGPSAGNTIYF
TGTGCCAGCAGTTACACGGGACCCTCGGCTGGAAACACCATATATTTT
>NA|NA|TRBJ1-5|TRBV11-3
CASSPYWDFSNQPQHF
TGTGCCAGCAGCCCCTACTGGGACTTTAGCAATCAGCCCCAGCATTTT
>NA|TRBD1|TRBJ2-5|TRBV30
CAWMGQVQETQYF
TGTGCCTGGATGGGACAGGTACAAGAGACCCAGTACTTC
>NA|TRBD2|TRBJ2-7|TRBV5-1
CASSLGFVAGGYEQYF
TGCGCCAGCAGCTTGGGGTTTGTAGCGGGAGGGTACGAGCAGTACTTC
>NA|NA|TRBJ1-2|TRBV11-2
CASRLTSTGYGYTF
TGTGCCAGCAGGCTGACCTCGACAGGCTATGGCTACACCTTC
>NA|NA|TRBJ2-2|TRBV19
CASIRTRGANTGELFF
TGTGCCAGTATCAGAACCCGGGGAGCGAACACCGGGGAGCTGTTTTTT
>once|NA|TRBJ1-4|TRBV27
CASTLDEGGGKLFF
TGTGCCAGCACCTTGGACGAGGGCGGGGGAAAACTGTTTTTT
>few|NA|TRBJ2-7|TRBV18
CASSPYGSFYEQYF
TGTGCCAGCTCACCATACGGCAGTTTCTACGAGCAGTACTTC
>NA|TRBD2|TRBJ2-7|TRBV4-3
CASSQLLAGEVEQYF
TGCGCCAGCAGCCAACTCTTAGCGGGAGAGGTCGAGCAGTACTTC
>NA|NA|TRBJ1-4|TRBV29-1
CSVEDPGLAGEKLFF
TGCAGCGTTGAAGATCCAGGACTGGCTGGGGAAAAACTGTTTTTT
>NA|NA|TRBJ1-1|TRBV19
CASSIQANTEAFF
TGTGCCAGTAGTATACAGGCGAACACTGAAGCTTTCTTT